The T cell receptor (beta chain) described here comes from a study of vaccination and CD4 T cells after COVID-19. As for treatment: roughly 11-day PBMC culture with coronavirus spike peptide pools or control peptides (ViraFEST assay). This clonotype showed up just a few times. The target antigen is unknown. Cultured CD4+ T cells had their DNA profiled by the Oncomine TCR Beta short-read assay. TCRdb re-called the PCR reads with MiXCR, one entry per CDR3 protein. The profile shows some 17,000 distinct CDR3 sequences, roughly 40% of them singletons. In germline, CDR1 is DFQATT, CDR2 SNEGSKA (reference sequence). With 6 bases removed from V and 4 bases from J, the gap between germline ends came to 21 bases. The CDR3 runs 15 residues.

The specimen was CD4+ T cells from blood, cultured in vitro. The receptor was isolated from a human donor who had recovered from COVID-19. The J gene is TRBJ1-1, the V gene TRBV20-1; the D is unclear. CDR3 region: CSAPNPDWRSTEAFF. The CDR3 coding sequence is TGCAGTGCCCCCAATCCGGACTGGAGGTCCACTGAAGCTTTCTTT.